The T cell receptor beta chain under discussion was sequenced for a study of blood T cell repertoires in COVID-19. Study context: Material from acute and convalescent COVID-19 was sourced from the United States, Italy and Spain. Sources were T cells, B-cell-depleted T cells, or PBMCs; the material itself was cDNA or gDNA.

CDR1 is MRHNA and CDR2 is SNTAGT in the germline V gene. The CDR3 totals 13 residues. V lost 5 bases, J lost 9 bases, and 14 bases lay in between. In the source study's methods: Estimation of nucleated cell counts was performed using reference gene primer amplification. The assay was immunoSEQ multiplex PCR, and TCRdb's table has in-frame clones only and misses some. V, J and clone size derive from that table, while D and trimming were established from the DNA sequence. This sample has roughly 27,000 clones, with 91% found just once. Sequenced input: peripheral blood. This chain joins TRBV6-4 and TRBJ2-1; D perhaps matches TRBD1 (6 bases). The receptor comes from a human donor with active COVID-19. The donor label of this sample is uncertain. The CDR3 reads CASSPGEGGEQFF. The DNA of the CDR3 is TGTGCCAGCAGTCCTGGGGAAGGGGGTGAGCAGTTCTTC.